One T cell receptor beta chain is described in this entry. TCRdb keeps only in-frame clones here, not all; method: immunoSEQ multiplex PCR. The sample yields about 310,000 clones, about nine tenths seen once. This entry comes from a study of blood T cell repertoires in COVID-19. This CDR3 has 15 amino acids. After removal of 5 bases from V and 1 base from J, the junction contained 3 bases not matched to a gene. Germline V gene data show CDR1 as LGHDT and CDR2 as YNNKEL (reference sequence). Sample: peripheral blood. The sequence was obtained from a man between 45 and 60 years old with active or convalescent COVID-19. This chain links TRBV3-1 (or the pseudogene TRBV3-2) with TRBJ1-4; 8 bases are shared with TRBD1. The CDR3 bases are TGTGCCAGCAGCTCCGGACAGGGAACTAATGAAAAACTGTTTTTT. It is translated as CASSSGQGTNEKLFF.